These T cell receptor beta chains were read from a single sample in a study of blood T cells in healthy people across ages. TCRdb processed the 5' RACE reads anew with MiXCR; each CDR3 protein has one entry. The sample shows fewer than 750,000 distinct CDR3 sequences, around 48% of them seen only once. Sequencing was carried out using blood. These receptors were taken from a man older than 75 in good health. The CDR3 runs from the conserved cysteine through the conserved F or W. The D gene is left open where the match is weak. A clone size is listed for some rows: how often the clone was seen (once, few, many), or a class if it is expanded.

CDR3 DNA	CDR3 protein	D gene	clone size	V gene	J gene
TGTGCCTGGCGGAGGCGGCCCTATGGCTACACCTTC	CAWRRRPYGYTF	NA	NA	TRBV30	TRBJ1-2
TGTGCCACCAGCAGAGATCGGGGGGCCTCTGGCTACACCTTC	CATSRDRGASGYTF	NA	NA	TRBV15	TRBJ1-2
TGTGCCAGCTCACCCGAATCGAGTTTTGAGACCCAGTACTTC	CASSPESSFETQYF	NA	NA	TRBV18	TRBJ2-5
TGCGCCAGCAGCCAAGAAGTCTTTGAGGGCTATGGCTACACCTTC	CASSQEVFEGYGYTF	NA	few	TRBV4-3	TRBJ1-2
TGCGCCAGCAGCTTGTCCAGGGATCACGAGCAGTACTTC	CASSLSRDHEQYF	NA	once	TRBV5-1	TRBJ2-7
TGTGCCAGCAGCCAAGCCCCGGGGGGCGAAATCGATGAGCAGTTCTTC	CASSQAPGGEIDEQFF	NA	NA	TRBV3-1	TRBJ2-1
TGTGCCAGCACACCACAGGGGAGTTCGAAAGATACGCAGTATTTT	CASTPQGSSKDTQYF	TRBD1	NA	TRBV2	TRBJ2-3
TGTGCCAGCAGCCCATCCTCTAGGACAGGGGGCTTGGAGACCCAGTACTTC	CASSPSSRTGGLETQYF	TRBD1	NA	TRBV7-9	TRBJ2-5
TGCGCCAGCAGCCAAGGACCTAACAGGGGAGGGAGGGAAAAACTGTTTTTT	CASSQGPNRGGREKLFF	TRBD1	NA	TRBV4-1	TRBJ1-4
TGCGCCAGCAGCTTACTAGCGGGGTCTCAAGAGACCCAGTACTTC	CASSLLAGSQETQYF	TRBD2	few	TRBV5-1	TRBJ2-5
TGTGCCAGCAGCCAGTGCGGGGGGAGCACAGATACGCAGTATTTT	CASSQCGGSTDTQYF	TRBD2	NA	TRBV12-3/TRBV12-4	TRBJ2-3
TGTGCCAGCAGTTTGTCACCGGCAGTTAACTATGGCTACACCTTC	CASSLSPAVNYGYTF	NA	NA	TRBV12-3/TRBV12-4	TRBJ1-2
TGTGCCAGCAGCGGCTGGGGACTAAGGAAGGAAGAGCAGTTCTTC	CASSGWGLRKEEQFF	TRBD2	NA	TRBV6-6	TRBJ2-1
TGCGCCAGCAGCTTGGGGCAGGTTAAAGAGACCCGGTACTTC	CASSLGQVKETRYF	NA	NA	TRBV5-1	TRBJ2-5
TGTGCCAGCATAACTAGTGTGGGCTGGGATGAGCAGTACTTC	CASITSVGWDEQYF	NA	NA	TRBV28	TRBJ2-7
TGCAGTGCTAGTCGGGGGTACGATACGCAGTATTTT	CSASRGYDTQYF	NA	few	TRBV20-1	TRBJ2-3
TGTGCTAGTGGTTTGGCCGTTGGAGATACGCAGTATTTT	CASGLAVGDTQYF	NA	NA	TRBV12-5	TRBJ2-3
TGTGCCAGCAGTGGACAGGGGAGGAAGGACACTGAAGCTTTCTTT	CASSGQGRKDTEAFF	TRBD1	once	TRBV12-3/TRBV12-4	TRBJ1-1
TGTGCCAGCGCCTGGACAGGGGGCTCTACCTACAATGAGCAGTTCTTC	CASAWTGGSTYNEQFF	TRBD1	few	TRBV7-2	TRBJ2-1
TGTGCCAGCAGCCAAGTGGCCCAAGGGGCATATGAGCAGTTCTTC	CASSQVAQGAYEQFF	NA	NA	TRBV4-2	TRBJ2-1
TGTGCCAGCAGCCCCCCTGGGAGTAGGTTTCGGGAGCAGTTCTTC	CASSPPGSRFREQFF	NA	NA	TRBV3-1	TRBJ2-1
TGTGCCAGCAGCCAAAGTACGAACACTGAAGCTTTCTTT	CASSQSTNTEAFF	NA	NA	TRBV3-1	TRBJ1-1
TGTGCCAGCAGCTTAGTCGTGAGCCAAGAGACCCAGTACTTC	CASSLVVSQETQYF	NA	many	TRBV7-2	TRBJ2-5
TGTGCCAGCAGGGAAGACAGAACTAATGAAAAACTGTTTTTT	CASREDRTNEKLFF	NA	NA	TRBV6-6	TRBJ1-4
TGTGCCAGCAGCCAAAACAGGGGCATGGGGACTGAAGCTTTCTTT	CASSQNRGMGTEAFF	TRBD1	NA	TRBV3-1	TRBJ1-1
TGTGCCATCAGCCGTCGGACCGGTGAGCAGTTCTTC	CAISRRTGEQFF	NA	few	TRBV10-3	TRBJ2-1
TGCAGTGCTAGTCTTCCCCAGAACACTAATGAAAAACTGTTTTTT	CSASLPQNTNEKLFF	NA	NA	TRBV20-1	TRBJ1-4
TGTGCCAGCAGCGTGTCCTGGGGGTTTCAAGAGACCCAGTACTTC	CASSVSWGFQETQYF	NA	few	TRBV9	TRBJ2-5
TGCAGCGTGGGAAACAGGGGAGGGGAGACCCAGTACTTC	CSVGNRGGETQYF	NA	NA	TRBV29-1	TRBJ2-5
TGTGCCAGCAGTCCACGGTCCAGCGGGGGGGGAGATACGCAGTATTTT	CASSPRSSGGGDTQYF	TRBD2	NA	TRBV12-3/TRBV12-4	TRBJ2-3
TGCGCCAGCAGCTACAGCCGGGACAGGGTTGGGGGCTACACCTTC	CASSYSRDRVGGYTF	TRBD1	NA	TRBV5-1	TRBJ1-2
TGCAGTGCTCCTCCCGGGACAGGGCGCTCACCCCTCCACTTT	CSAPPGTGRSPLHF	TRBD1	once	TRBV20-1	TRBJ1-6
TGTGCCAGCAGTTTAGGACGCGACTACTCCTACGAGCAGTACTTC	CASSLGRDYSYEQYF	NA	NA	TRBV12-3/TRBV12-4	TRBJ2-7
TGTGCCAGCAGCGTAAGTGGGACTAGTGCCCCGTTCTTC	CASSVSGTSAPFF	TRBD2	few	TRBV12-3/TRBV12-4	TRBJ2-1
TGCAGTGCTAGGACAGGGGGCAATGAGCAGTTCTTC	CSARTGGNEQFF	TRBD1	NA	TRBV20-1	TRBJ2-1
TGTGCCAGCTCACCACAAATCGCCGACTCAAGATACAATGAGCAGTTCTTC	CASSPQIADSRYNEQFF	NA	once	TRBV18	TRBJ2-1
TGCAGCTGCACTCAGGGGGCGGGCTATGGCTACACCTTC	CSCTQGAGYGYTF	TRBD1	NA	TRBV20-1	TRBJ1-2
TGCAGCGTCGGGACAGATAATGAAAAACTGTTTTTT	CSVGTDNEKLFF	TRBD1	few	TRBV29-1	TRBJ1-4
TGCAGTGCTAGAGAGTCCTCCAGGGGGCATAATGAAAAACTGTTTTTT	CSARESSRGHNEKLFF	TRBD1	NA	TRBV20-1	TRBJ1-4
TGTGCCAGCAGGGGAACAGGGGCTGGGGCCAACGTCCTGACTTTC	CASRGTGAGANVLTF	TRBD1	few	TRBV28	TRBJ2-6
TGTGCCAGCAGCTTATTACAGGGGGCGGACTATGGCTACACCTTC	CASSLLQGADYGYTF	TRBD1	NA	TRBV7-2	TRBJ1-2
TGTGCCAGCAGCCCGGGACACTATAATGAGCAGTTCTTC	CASSPGHYNEQFF	NA	NA	TRBV11-2	TRBJ2-1
TGTGCCAGTAGTATATGGCAAGGAGATAGCAATCAGCCCCAGCATTTT	CASSIWQGDSNQPQHF	NA	NA	TRBV19	TRBJ1-5
TGTGCCAGCAGTCCAAACTTGGTCGCAACTAATGAAAAACTGTTTTTT	CASSPNLVATNEKLFF	NA	few	TRBV12-3/TRBV12-4	TRBJ1-4
TGTGCCAGCAGTTTTTCTAATGAAGCTTTCTTT	CASSFSNEAFF	NA	NA	TRBV12-3/TRBV12-4	TRBJ1-1
TGTGCCAGCAGGCCGACAGGGATATACAATGAGCAGTTCTTC	CASRPTGIYNEQFF	TRBD1	NA	TRBV6-5	TRBJ2-1
TGTGCCAGCAGCTTGGGGGGGCGGCCAAATGAAAAACTGTTTTTT	CASSLGGRPNEKLFF	NA	few	TRBV7-2	TRBJ1-4
TGCGCCAGCAGCTTGGTTGAGGTCGGGCGGCGGGGCGCTGGCTATGGCTACACCTTC	CASSLVEVGRRGAGYGYTF	NA	NA	TRBV5-1	TRBJ1-2
TGTGCCAGCAGCTTAGAATTGCAGGCGAACTCCTACGAGCAGTACTTC	CASSLELQANSYEQYF	NA	NA	TRBV11-2	TRBJ2-7
TGTGCCAGCAGCGTAGCTCCTTCTCTCCTAGACACCTACGAGCAGTACTTC	CASSVAPSLLDTYEQYF	NA	NA	TRBV9	TRBJ2-7
TGCAGTGCTAGGGGGTCTCGGACAGGCGTCTACACAGATACGCAGTATTTT	CSARGSRTGVYTDTQYF	TRBD1	NA	TRBV20-1	TRBJ2-3
TGCGCCAGCAGCCAGCAGAATAGCAATCAGCCCCAGCATTTT	CASSQQNSNQPQHF	NA	NA	TRBV4-3	TRBJ1-5
TGTGCCAGCAGCTTAGAACAGGGACAAGGGCCCCAGCATTTT	CASSLEQGQGPQHF	NA	NA	TRBV7-9	TRBJ1-5